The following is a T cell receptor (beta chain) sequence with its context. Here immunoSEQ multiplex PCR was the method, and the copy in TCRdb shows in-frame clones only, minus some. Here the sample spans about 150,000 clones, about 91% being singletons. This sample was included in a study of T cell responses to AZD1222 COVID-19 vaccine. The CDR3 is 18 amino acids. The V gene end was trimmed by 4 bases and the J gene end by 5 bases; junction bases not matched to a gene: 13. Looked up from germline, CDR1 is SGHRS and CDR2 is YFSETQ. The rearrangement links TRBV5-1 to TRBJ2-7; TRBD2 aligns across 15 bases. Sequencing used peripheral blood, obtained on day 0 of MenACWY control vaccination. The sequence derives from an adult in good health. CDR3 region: CASSPEEGLAGGIDEQYF. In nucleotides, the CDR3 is TGCGCCAGCAGCCCGGAAGAGGGACTAGCGGGAGGCATTGACGAGCAGTACTTC.